This T cell receptor (beta chain) is from a study of cytomegalovirus exposure and HLA in healthy donors (dated by TCRdb to 2016 to 2017). For the wider study: In an earlier analysis of approximately 640 of the donors, approximately 260 Gb of sequence data and some 100 million unique TCR beta sequences from approximately 180 million T cells were reported. Roughly 320 gigabases of sequencing data and tens of millions of unique TCR sequences made up an early release that covered approximately 620 HLA-typed donors. Along with the roughly 700-subject first cohort, a separate validation cohort of over a hundred different subjects was used. A later analysis re-analyzed previously published TCR beta repertoires from approximately 700 donors and added high-resolution HLA genotyping to study TCR occurrence patterns. The later analysis used no new phenotypic data to find candidate immune exposures, relying instead on TCR beta sequences and their occurrence across donors. HLA typing covered class I and class II loci at four-digit resolution. Alongside the repertoire data, information on donor age, sex, ethnicity and CMV serostatus was compiled. About five DR-DQ haplotypes were treated as single units for association and clustering because of strong linkage in the cohort. Typing coverage differed by locus: A, B, C, DRB1 and DQB1 were typed in about 620-630 donors, DQA1 in 522, DPA1 in 600 to 610, and DPB1 in around 490. Of the approximately 400 genotyped donors, approximately 80% fell in the genetic ancestry cluster associated with self-reported Caucasian donors. To predict cytomegalovirus infection status, the study combined high-throughput TCR immunosequencing, statistical association of individual TCRs with disease status, and machine learning. The study aimed to test whether signatures of past pathogen exposure could be identified by cataloging public T cell receptors. To decide whether each TCR beta V gene segment behaved as functional or pseudogenic, an earlier analysis of over 500 of the donors relied on high-throughput TCR beta sequencing. The study profiled the T cell repertoires of approximately 700 subjects by immunosequencing and related them to cytomegalovirus serostatus. Across some 400 genotyped donors of the cohort, an average of 235,054 unique TCR beta nucleotide sequences per donor were sequenced, and roughly 20% of those sequences were non-productive. In a later genetic analysis, genome-wide SNP genotypes for about 55% of the roughly 700 donors were used, and that subset was treated as a discovery cohort. All discovery cohort repertoires had been generated using a single sequencing platform. Study-level results and caveats: Cytomegalovirus status was reported to be diagnosed by the classifier with high specificity and sensitivity in both the original and validation cohorts. A later analysis found that TCR association rates varied across HLA loci, with DRB1 alleles showing the most associated TCRs and HLA-C alleles the fewest. In a later analysis, around 15,000 TCR beta sequences were associated with specific HLA alleles at a false discovery rate of 0.05. A further reported finding was that TCR beta sequences accurately predicted the HLA-A and HLA-B alleles for most subjects in the first cohort. A later analysis found that HLA-associated TCR beta chains were more clonally expanded and had lower generation probabilities than equally common non-associated chains. Because counts were too low, some 16 rarely observed V segments, including chromosome 9 orphons, were excluded from the earlier analysis of a few hundred of the donors. The 87-base-pair reads could not distinguish some IMGT-functional V segments, including TRBV6-2 and TRBV6-3, so those segments were excluded. It was suggested by the authors that the approach could potentially be generalized to other disease states and immunological phenotypes. Only TCR beta chains were sequenced in this cohort, and the absence of alpha or paired-chain data limited detectable features. Because HLA typing was unavailable for some donors at each locus, only the typed subset was used in association tests. In an earlier analysis of several hundred of the donors, most TCR beta V segments were observed in productive rearrangements about 90% or about 30% of the time, broadly matching IMGT annotations. While some public TCRs were present in many individuals, most TCR sequences turned up only very rarely across donors. In vitro tests confirmed that three of the cytomegalovirus-associated TCR beta chains recognize cytomegalovirus antigens. In the study, approximately 150 TCR beta chains were listed as associated with cytomegalovirus. According to a later genetic analysis, donors in an Asian-associated ancestry cluster had fewer N-insertions in productive TCRs than the approximately 610-donor mean. In a later analysis, most CMV-associated TCR beta chains were found to appear HLA-restricted, with HLA associations seemingly driven largely by CMV exposure. CMV serostatus was the only immune exposure information available for the cohort. The sequencing pipeline was judged likely to have produced a cluster of highly shared sequence variants as a technical artifact. Correlated functional status among segregating V segments might be attributable to linkage disequilibrium, but an unknown experimental factor could not be ruled out. When HLA alleles, especially DR and DQ, strongly co-occurred, TCR associations were difficult to assign to individual alleles. A later genetic analysis associated a missense DCLRE1C variant with V-gene and J-gene trimming of TCR beta chains, and an independent cohort replicated the association. Presence/absence analyses assumed roughly uniform sequencing depth across donors, an assumption that may not hold. A later analysis reported that several top co-occurrence clusters appeared linked to parvovirus B19, influenza, CMV and Epstein-Barr virus.

This clone has a single count. Its target antigen remains unknown. No much larger clonotype is one base removed from it; base qualities were not supplied. The cohort consisted of 666 healthy bone marrow donors. At the time of sampling, all cohort members were nominally healthy, though unrecorded immune exposures were likely present. The donor was CMV seronegative and belonged to the group of 352 seronegative cohort members. A peripheral blood sample was provided by each donor, and peripheral blood mononuclear cells were used for TCR beta sequencing. Genomic DNA was extracted from the blood cell samples with the Qiagen DNeasy Blood Extraction Kit. Receptor libraries were prepared by the immunoSEQ multiplex PCR assay. A mixture of 60 forward primers for TCR Vbeta segments and 13 reverse primers for TCR Jbeta segments was used in the multiplex PCR. A multiplex PCR assay on genomic DNA amplified the CDR3 region of rearranged TCR beta genes. The Illumina HiSeq System was used to sequence the amplified TCR beta libraries as 87-base-pair reads. Concerning the study's data processing: Across the 670 or so repertoires, a later analysis counted some 80 million unique TCR beta chains, around 11 million of which were shared by at least two donors. To remove PCR and sequencing errors, raw reads were error-corrected and collapsed into unique sequences using a nearest-neighbor algorithm that merged closely related sequences. V, D and J gene segments were assigned by aligning CDR3 sequences to IMGT reference sequences. For a sequence to be retained, a match of at least six nucleotides to both a V gene segment and a J gene segment was required. Rearrangements were called productive when the CDR3 lacked stop codons and stayed in frame with V and J; all others were non-productive. CDR3 was defined by IMGT convention, running from the second conserved V-encoded cysteine to the conserved J-encoded phenylalanine. The earlier analysis of fewer than 750 of the donors excluded sequences that lacked an unambiguous match to a single V gene segment. In an earlier analysis of 587 of the donors, V segments were called functional above 56.7% productive rearrangements and were called segregating when the between-donor standard deviation exceeded 5%. A statistical classification framework was built for diagnosing cytomegalovirus status from the catalog of TCR beta chain sequences. V and J gene assignment, in a later analysis, came from comparing TCR nucleotide sequences with IMGT/GENE-DB human TR gene sequences. A later analysis assigned CDR3 sequences and most-parsimonious VDJ recombination scenarios with the TCRdist pipeline. In a later analysis, every TCR beta chain was defined by the combination of its CDR3 amino acid sequence and its V-gene family, and reads without a unique V-gene family were dropped. A later analysis removed over 500 highly shared, low-generation-probability nucleotide sequences to deal with suspected cross-contamination and a sequencing artifact. In a later analysis, a clonal expansion index was calculated for each public chain from normalized within-repertoire ranks of inferred template counts. In a later analysis, generation probabilities were computed using a VDJ recombination model fitted to out-of-frame rearrangements, and the results were checked against IGoR. In a later analysis, hypergeometric tests were used to score TCR-TCR, TCR-HLA and TCR-CMV co-occurrence, with a repertoire-size bias correction applied to TCR pairs. To estimate false discovery rates, a later analysis permuted the HLA or CMV assignments 20 times. In a later analysis, co-occurring TCRs were grouped using DBSCAN, with TCRdist sequence similarity added in when clustering inside HLA-allele-positive subsets. Co-occurrence clustering excluded repertoires with fewer than 30,000 or more than 120,000 public chains, plus five with anomalous nucleotide sharing. TCRdb carries this immuneACCESS record with in-frame sequences only. Its versions omit some clonotypes, under half of them owing to an unresolved V gene in the studies checked, with the rest unexplained. The V and J calls and the clone size are those of that table, but D and trimming were determined from the DNA. Counted in this sample were 150,000 to 200,000 clones; approximately 86% of them appeared once. The top ten clones comprise under 2% of the sample.

Via the germline V gene, CDR1 is SGHNT and CDR2 YENEEA. CDR3 length: 14 amino acids, cysteine to phenylalanine. Of the read, only the CDR3 DNA is kept; its 42 bases are in frame from base 1. Here V drops 5 bases and J drops 7 bases, and the junction holds 7 bases not matched to any gene. The clonotype originates from a woman aged 18-30 years in good health and CMV-seronegative. The chain employs TRBV11-3 and TRBJ2-7; 11 middle bases align to TRBD2. Source material: PBMCs. Here is the DNA: TGTGCCAGCAGCCCACTAGCGGGAGTTGAAGAGCAGTACTTC. Protein translation: CASSPLAGVEEQYF.